The entry that follows covers one T cell receptor (beta chain) sequence. Its target is unknown. The data stem from a study of regulatory T cells in long-lasting Graves disease. Sequencing libraries for TCR beta were prepared with iRepertoire HTBI primers and Arm-PCR of CDR3 regions. A single record per CDR3 protein comes from TCRdb applying MiXCR to the multiplex PCR reads. The table has approximately 300,000 distinct CDR3 sequences, 15% to 20% seen once. CDR3 length equals 12 residues. Germline loops: CDR1 DFQATT, CDR2 SNEGSKA (reference sequence). V dropped 3 bases and J dropped 3 bases, with 9 bases sitting between them. Time point reported: newly diagnosed GD, antithyroid drugs for less than 3 months. There was RNA extracted from PBMCs, and the TCR library was made from it. Overall study findings and caveats: Persistent disease was associated with favored TRBV28 usage and with favored use of TRBJ1-2 and TRBJ2-5.

The sequencing here drew on peripheral blood mononuclear cells (PBMCs), taken at new diagnosis, from a patient treated with antithyroid drugs. The chain is built from TRBV20-1 and TRBJ2-7, with D hard to call. The TCR comes from a female donor with Graves disease. The CDR3 DNA sequence: TGCAGTGCTAGTCTTGGTAACTACGAGCAGTACTTC. Its protein is CSASLGNYEQYF.